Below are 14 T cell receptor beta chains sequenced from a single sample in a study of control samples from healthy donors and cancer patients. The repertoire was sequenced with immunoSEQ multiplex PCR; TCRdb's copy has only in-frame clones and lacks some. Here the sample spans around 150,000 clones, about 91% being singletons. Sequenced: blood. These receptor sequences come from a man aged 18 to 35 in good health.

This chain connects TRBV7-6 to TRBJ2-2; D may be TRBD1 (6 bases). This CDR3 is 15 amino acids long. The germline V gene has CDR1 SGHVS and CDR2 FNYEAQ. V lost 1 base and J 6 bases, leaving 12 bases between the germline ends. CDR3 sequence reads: CASSLGGLGAGELFF. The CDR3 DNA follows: TGTGCCAGCAGCTTAGGGGGGCTTGGGGCCGGGGAGCTGTTTTTT.

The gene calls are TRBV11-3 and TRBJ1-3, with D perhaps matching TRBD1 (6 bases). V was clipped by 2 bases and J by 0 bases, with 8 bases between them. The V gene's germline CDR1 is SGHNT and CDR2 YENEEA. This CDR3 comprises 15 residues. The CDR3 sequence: CASSLRTDSGNTIYF. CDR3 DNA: TGTGCCAGCAGCTTAAGGACAGACTCTGGAAACACCATATATTTT.

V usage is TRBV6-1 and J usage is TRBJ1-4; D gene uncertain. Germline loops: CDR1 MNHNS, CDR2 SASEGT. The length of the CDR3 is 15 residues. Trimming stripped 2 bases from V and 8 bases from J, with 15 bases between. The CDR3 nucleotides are TGTGCCAGCAGTGAACGAGTGGGAGGGTTGGAAAAACTGTTTTTT. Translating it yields CASSERVGGLEKLFF.

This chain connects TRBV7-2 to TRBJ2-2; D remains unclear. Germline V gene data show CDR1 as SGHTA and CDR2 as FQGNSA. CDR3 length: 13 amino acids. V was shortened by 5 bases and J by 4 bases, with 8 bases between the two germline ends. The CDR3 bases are TGTGCCAGCAGCCGACAAGGCACCGGGGAGCTGTTTTTT. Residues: CASSRQGTGELFF.

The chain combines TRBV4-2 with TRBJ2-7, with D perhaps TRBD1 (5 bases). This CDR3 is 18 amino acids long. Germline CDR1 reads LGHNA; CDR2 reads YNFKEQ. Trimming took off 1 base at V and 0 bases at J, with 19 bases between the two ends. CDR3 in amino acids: CASSQAPEAADSSYEQYF. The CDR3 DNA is TGTGCCAGCAGCCAAGCCCCCGAGGCGGCTGACAGCTCCTACGAGCAGTACTTC.

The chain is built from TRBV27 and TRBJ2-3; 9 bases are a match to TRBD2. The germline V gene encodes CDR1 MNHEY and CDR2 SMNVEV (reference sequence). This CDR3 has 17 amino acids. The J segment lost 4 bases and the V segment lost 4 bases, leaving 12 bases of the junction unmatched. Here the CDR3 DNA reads TGTGCCAGCAGTTGGGAGCCTCGAGCGGGGGGCGCAGATACGCAGTATTTT. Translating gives CASSWEPRAGGADTQYF.

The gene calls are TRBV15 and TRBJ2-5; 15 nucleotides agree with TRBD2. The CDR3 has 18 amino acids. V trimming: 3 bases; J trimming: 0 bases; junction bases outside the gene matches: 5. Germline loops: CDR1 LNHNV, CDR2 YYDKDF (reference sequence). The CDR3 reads CATSSGTSGGHYQETQYF. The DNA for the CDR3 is TGTGCCACCAGCAGCGGGACTAGCGGGGGGCATTACCAAGAGACCCAGTACTTC.

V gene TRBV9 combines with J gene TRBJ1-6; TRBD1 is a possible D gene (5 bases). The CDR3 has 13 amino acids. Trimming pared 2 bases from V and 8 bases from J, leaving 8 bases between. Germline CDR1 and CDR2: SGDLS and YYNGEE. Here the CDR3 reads CASSVGGDSPLHF. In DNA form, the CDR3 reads TGTGCCAGCAGCGTGGGGGGTGATTCACCCCTCCACTTT.

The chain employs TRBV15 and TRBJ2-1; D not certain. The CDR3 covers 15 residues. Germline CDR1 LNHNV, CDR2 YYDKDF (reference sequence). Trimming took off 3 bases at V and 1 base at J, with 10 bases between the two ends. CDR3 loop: CATSRSFGSYNEQFF. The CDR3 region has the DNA TGTGCCACCAGCAGGAGTTTCGGGTCCTACAATGAGCAGTTCTTC.

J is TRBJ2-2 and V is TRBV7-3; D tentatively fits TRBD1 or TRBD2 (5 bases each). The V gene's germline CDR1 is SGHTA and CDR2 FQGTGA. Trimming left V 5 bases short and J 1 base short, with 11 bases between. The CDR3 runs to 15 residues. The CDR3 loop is CASSPGRVNTGELFF. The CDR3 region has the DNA TGTGCCAGCAGCCCGGGACGAGTGAACACCGGGGAGCTGTTTTTT.

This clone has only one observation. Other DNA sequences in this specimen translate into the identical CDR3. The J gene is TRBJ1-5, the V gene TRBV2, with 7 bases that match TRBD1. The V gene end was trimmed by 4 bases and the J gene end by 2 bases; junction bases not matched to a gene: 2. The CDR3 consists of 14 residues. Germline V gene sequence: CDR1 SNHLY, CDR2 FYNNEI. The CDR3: CASSGQGGNQPQHF. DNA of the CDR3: TGTGCCAGCAGTGGACAGGGTGGCAATCAGCCCCAGCATTTT. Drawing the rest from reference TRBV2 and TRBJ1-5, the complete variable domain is EPEVTQTPSHQVTQMGQEVILRCVPISNHLYFYWYRQILGQKVEFLVSFYNNEISEKSEIFDDQFSVERPDGSNFTLKIRSTKLEDSAMYFCASSGQGGNQPQHFGDGTRLSIL.

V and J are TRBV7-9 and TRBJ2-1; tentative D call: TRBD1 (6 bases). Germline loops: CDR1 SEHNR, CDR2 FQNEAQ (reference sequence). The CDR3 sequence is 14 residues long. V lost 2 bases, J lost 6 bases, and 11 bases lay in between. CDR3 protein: CASSLPLGANEQFF. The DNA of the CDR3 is TGTGCCAGCAGCTTACCCCTGGGGGCCAATGAGCAGTTCTTC.

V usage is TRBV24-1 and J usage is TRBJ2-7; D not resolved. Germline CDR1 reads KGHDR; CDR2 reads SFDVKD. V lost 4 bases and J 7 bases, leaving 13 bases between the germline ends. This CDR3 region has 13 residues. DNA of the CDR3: TGTGCCACCAGTGACTCTCAGTCAATGGAGCAGTACTTC. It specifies CATSDSQSMEQYF.

The CDR3 sequence is CASSLDAPGELFF. DNA for the CDR3: TGTGCCAGCAGCTTGGATGCCCCCGGGGAGCTGTTTTTT. This chain connects TRBV5-6 to TRBJ2-2; unclear D gene. CDR3 length equals 13 residues. Per germline, CDR1 SGHDT and CDR2 YYEEEE. Trimming took 0 bases from V and 6 from J, leaving 6 bases between them.